This TCR beta chain was obtained from a study of shared T cell receptors in the human thymus. The J segment lost 0 bases and the V segment lost 5 bases, leaving 7 bases of the junction unmatched. Germline loops: CDR1 MNHEY, CDR2 SMNVEV (reference sequence). The CDR3 sequence is 18 residues long. TCRdb keeps only in-frame clones here, not all; method: immunoSEQ multiplex PCR. The table has about 660,000 clones, around 89% seen once. The sample also formed part of further work on human thymus T cells. That source adds: It was from resections taken during corrective heart surgery that the thymus tissue came. Unrelated individuals were reported by related research to share highly overlapping thymic repertoires.

This TCR came from a boy in the first two years of life with a congenital heart defect. V usage is TRBV27 and J usage is TRBJ2-6, with 10 positions matching TRBD1. The sequenced sample was thymocytes. The CDR3 protein is CASSPRQGAFSGANVLTF. The CDR3 coding sequence is TGTGCCAGCAGTCCGCGACAGGGGGCATTCTCTGGGGCCAACGTCCTGACTTTC.